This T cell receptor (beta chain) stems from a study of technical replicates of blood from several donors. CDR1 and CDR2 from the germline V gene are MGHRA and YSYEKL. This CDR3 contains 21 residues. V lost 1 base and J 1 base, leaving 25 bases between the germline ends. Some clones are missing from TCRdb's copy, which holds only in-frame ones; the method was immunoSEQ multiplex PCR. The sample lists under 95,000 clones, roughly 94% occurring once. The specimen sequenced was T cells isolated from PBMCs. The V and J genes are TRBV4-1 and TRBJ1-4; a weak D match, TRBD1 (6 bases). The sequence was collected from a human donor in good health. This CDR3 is CASSQGFPGGLLVGTNEKLFF. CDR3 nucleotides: TGCGCCAGCAGCCAAGGGTTTCCGGGGGGGCTCCTAGTCGGAACTAATGAAAAACTGTTTTTT.